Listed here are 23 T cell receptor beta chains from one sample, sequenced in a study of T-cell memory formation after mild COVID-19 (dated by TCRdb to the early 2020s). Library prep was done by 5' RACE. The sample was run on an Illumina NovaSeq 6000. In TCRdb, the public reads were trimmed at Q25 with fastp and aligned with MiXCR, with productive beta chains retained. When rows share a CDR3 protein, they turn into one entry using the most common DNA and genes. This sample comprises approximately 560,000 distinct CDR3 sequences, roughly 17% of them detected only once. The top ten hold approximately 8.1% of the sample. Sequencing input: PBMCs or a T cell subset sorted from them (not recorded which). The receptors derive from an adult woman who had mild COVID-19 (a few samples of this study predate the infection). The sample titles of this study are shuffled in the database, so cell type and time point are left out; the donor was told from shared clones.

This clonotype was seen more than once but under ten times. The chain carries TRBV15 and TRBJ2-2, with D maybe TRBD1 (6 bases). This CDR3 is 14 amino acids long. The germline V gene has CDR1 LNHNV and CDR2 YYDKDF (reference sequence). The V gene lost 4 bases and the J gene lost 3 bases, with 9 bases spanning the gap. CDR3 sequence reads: CATSKGGDTGELFF. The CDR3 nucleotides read TGTGCCACCAGCAAAGGGGGAGACACCGGGGAGCTGTTTTTT.

For the CDR3, the DNA is TGCGCCAGCAGCTTGGATCGAGAAACAGATACGCAGTATTTT. Translation: CASSLDRETDTQYF. The chain combines TRBV5-1 with TRBJ2-3; the D is unclear. Germline CDR1 and CDR2: SGHRS and YFSETQ. V was shortened by 0 bases and J by 3 bases, with 8 bases between the two germline ends. This CDR3 has 14 amino acids.

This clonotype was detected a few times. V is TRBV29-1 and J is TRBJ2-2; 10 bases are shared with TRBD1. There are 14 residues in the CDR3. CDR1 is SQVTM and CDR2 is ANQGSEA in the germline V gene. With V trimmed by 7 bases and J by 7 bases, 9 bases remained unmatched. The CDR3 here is CSAVPGQGGGELFF. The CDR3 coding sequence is TGCAGCGCAGTACCAGGACAGGGGGGCGGGGAGCTGTTTTTT.

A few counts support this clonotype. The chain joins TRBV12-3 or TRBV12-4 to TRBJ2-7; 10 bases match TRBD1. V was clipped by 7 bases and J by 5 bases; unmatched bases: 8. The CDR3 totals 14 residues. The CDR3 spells CASTFGGTGDEQYF. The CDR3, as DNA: TGTGCCAGCACTTTCGGTGGGACAGGGGACGAGCAGTACTTC.

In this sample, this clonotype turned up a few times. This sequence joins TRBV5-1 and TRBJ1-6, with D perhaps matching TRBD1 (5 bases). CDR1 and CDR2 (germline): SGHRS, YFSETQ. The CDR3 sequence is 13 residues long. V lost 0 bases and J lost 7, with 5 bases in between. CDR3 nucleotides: TGCGCCAGCAGCTTGGGGGACAATTCACCCCTCCACTTT. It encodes CASSLGDNSPLHF.

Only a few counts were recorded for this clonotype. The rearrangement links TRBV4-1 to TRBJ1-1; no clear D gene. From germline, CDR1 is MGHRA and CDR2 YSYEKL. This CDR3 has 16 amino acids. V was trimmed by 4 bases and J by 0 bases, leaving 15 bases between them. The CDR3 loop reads CASSPFHVTMNTEAFF. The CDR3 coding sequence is TGCGCCAGCAGCCCATTTCACGTCACCATGAACACTGAAGCTTTCTTT.

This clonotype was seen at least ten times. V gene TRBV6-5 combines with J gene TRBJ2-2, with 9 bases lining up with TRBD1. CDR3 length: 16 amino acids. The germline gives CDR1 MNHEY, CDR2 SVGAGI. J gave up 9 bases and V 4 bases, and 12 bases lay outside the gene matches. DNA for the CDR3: TGTGCCAGCAGTTCCTACGGGACAGGGCAATACCGGGAGCTGTTTTTT. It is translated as CASSSYGTGQYRELFF.

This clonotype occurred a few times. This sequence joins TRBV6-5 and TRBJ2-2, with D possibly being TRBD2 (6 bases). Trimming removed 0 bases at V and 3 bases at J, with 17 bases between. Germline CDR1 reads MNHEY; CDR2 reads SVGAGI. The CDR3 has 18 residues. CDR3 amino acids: CASSYSVGREWYTGELFF. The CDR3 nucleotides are TGTGCCAGCAGTTACTCGGTCGGTCGGGAGTGGTACACCGGGGAGCTGTTTTTT.

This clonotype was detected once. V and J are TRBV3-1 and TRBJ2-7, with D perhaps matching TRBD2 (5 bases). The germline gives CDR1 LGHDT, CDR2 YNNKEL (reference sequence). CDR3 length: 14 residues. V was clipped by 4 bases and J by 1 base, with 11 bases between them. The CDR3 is CASSPDLSSYEQYF. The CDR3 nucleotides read TGTGCCAGCAGCCCGGACTTGAGTTCCTACGAGCAGTACTTC.

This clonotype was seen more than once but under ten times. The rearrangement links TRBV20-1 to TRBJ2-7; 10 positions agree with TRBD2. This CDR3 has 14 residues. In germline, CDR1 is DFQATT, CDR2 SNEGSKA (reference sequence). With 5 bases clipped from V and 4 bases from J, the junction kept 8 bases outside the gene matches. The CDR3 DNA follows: TGCAGTGCTTCCGCTAGCGGGAGACAATACGAGCAGTACTTC. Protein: CSASASGRQYEQYF.

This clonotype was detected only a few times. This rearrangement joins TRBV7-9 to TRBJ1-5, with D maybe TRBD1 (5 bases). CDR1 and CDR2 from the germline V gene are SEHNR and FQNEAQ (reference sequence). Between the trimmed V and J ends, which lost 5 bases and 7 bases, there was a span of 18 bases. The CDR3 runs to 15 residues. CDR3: CASSIGPAQGQPQHF. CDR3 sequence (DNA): TGTGCCAGCAGCATCGGACCGGCCCAGGGACAGCCCCAGCATTTT. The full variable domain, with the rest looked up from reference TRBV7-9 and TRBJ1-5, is DTGVSQNPRHKITKRGQNVTFRCDPISEHNRLYWYRQTLGQGPEFLTYFQNEAQLEKSRLLSDRFSAERPKGSFSTLEIQRTEQGDSAMYLCASSIGPAQGQPQHFGDGTRLSIL.

The CDR3 DNA is TGTGCCAGCCACGCCGGCACCTATCAGCCCCAGCATTTT. Translated: CASHAGTYQPQHF. The V call is TRBV19, the J call TRBJ1-5; D call uncertain. Trimming removed 9 bases at V and 5 bases at J, with 14 bases between. The CDR3 loop spans 13 amino acids. Germline CDR1 LNHDA, CDR2 SQIVND (reference sequence).

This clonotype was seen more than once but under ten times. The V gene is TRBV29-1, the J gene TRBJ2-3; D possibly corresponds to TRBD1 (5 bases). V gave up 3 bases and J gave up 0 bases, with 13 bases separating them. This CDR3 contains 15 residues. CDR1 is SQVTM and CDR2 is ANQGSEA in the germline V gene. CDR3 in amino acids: CSVEGRRVSTDTQYF. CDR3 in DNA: TGCAGCGTTGAGGGGCGGAGAGTTAGCACAGATACGCAGTATTTT.

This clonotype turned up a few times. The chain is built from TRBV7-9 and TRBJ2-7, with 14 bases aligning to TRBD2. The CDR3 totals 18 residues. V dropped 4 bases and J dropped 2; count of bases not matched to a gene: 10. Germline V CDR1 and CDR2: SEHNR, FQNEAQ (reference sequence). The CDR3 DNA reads TGTGCCAGCAGCTCCAAATCCGGACTAGCGGGAGGTGCCTACGAGCAGTACTTC. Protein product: CASSSKSGLAGGAYEQYF.

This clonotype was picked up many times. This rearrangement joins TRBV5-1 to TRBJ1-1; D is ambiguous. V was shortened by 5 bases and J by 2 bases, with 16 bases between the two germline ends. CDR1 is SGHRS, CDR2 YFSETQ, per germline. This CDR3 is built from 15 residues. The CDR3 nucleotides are TGCGCCAGCAGTCAACTCTCCGGTTCCAACACTGAAGCTTTCTTT. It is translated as CASSQLSGSNTEAFF.

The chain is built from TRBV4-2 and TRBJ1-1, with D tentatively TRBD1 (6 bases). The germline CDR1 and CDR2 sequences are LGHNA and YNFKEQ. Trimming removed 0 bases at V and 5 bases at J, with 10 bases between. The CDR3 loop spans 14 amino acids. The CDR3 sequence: CASSQESQGTEAFF. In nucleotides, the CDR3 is TGTGCCAGCAGCCAAGAAAGTCAGGGGACTGAAGCTTTCTTT.

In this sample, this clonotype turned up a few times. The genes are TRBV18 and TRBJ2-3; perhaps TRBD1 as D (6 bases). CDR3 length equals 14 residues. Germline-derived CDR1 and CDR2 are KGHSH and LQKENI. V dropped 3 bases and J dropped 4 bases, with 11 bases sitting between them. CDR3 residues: CASSPGDTADTQYF. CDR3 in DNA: TGTGCCAGCTCACCCGGGGACACTGCAGATACGCAGTATTTT.

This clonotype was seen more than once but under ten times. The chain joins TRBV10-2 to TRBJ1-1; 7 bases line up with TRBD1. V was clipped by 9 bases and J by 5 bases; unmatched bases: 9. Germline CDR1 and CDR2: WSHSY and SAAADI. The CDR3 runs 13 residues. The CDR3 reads CARDPGQKTEAFF. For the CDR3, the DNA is TGCGCCAGGGACCCGGGACAGAAGACTGAAGCTTTCTTT.

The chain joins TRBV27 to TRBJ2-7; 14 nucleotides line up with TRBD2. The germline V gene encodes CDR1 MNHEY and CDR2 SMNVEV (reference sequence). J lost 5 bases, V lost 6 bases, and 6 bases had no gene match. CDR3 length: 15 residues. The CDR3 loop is CASSGLAGGLHEQYF. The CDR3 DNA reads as TGTGCCAGCAGCGGACTAGCGGGAGGCCTCCACGAGCAGTACTTC.

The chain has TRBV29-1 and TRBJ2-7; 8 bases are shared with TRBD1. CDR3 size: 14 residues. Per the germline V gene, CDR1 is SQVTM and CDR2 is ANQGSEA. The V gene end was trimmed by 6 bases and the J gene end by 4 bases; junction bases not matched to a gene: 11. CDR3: CSVVAGTGSYEQYF. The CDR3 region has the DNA TGCAGCGTCGTCGCCGGGACAGGCTCGTACGAGCAGTACTTC.

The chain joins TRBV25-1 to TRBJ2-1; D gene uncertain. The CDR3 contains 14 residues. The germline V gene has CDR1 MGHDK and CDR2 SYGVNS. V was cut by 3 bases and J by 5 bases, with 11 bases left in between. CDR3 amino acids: CASSESMADNEQFF. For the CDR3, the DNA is TGTGCCAGCAGTGAGTCGATGGCGGACAATGAGCAGTTCTTC. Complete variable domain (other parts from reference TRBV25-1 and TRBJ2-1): EADIYQTPRYLVIGTGKKITLECSQTMGHDKMYWYQQDPGMELHLIHYSYGVNSTEKGDLSSESTVSRIRTEHFPLTLESARPSHTSQYLCASSESMADNEQFFGPGTRLTVL.

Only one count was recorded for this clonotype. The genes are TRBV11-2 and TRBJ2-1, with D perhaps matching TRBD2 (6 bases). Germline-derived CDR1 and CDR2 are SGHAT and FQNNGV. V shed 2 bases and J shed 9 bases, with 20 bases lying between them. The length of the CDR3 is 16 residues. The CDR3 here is CASSLLGQRLGTEQFF. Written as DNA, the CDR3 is TGTGCCAGCAGCTTATTGGGGCAGAGACTAGGGACTGAGCAGTTCTTC.

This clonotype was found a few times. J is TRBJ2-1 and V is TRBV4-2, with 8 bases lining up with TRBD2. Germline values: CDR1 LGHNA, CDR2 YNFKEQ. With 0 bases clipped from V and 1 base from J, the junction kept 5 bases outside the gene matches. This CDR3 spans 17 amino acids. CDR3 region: CASSQDRAGGSYNEQFF. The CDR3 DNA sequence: TGTGCCAGCAGCCAAGATCGGGCGGGAGGATCCTACAATGAGCAGTTCTTC.